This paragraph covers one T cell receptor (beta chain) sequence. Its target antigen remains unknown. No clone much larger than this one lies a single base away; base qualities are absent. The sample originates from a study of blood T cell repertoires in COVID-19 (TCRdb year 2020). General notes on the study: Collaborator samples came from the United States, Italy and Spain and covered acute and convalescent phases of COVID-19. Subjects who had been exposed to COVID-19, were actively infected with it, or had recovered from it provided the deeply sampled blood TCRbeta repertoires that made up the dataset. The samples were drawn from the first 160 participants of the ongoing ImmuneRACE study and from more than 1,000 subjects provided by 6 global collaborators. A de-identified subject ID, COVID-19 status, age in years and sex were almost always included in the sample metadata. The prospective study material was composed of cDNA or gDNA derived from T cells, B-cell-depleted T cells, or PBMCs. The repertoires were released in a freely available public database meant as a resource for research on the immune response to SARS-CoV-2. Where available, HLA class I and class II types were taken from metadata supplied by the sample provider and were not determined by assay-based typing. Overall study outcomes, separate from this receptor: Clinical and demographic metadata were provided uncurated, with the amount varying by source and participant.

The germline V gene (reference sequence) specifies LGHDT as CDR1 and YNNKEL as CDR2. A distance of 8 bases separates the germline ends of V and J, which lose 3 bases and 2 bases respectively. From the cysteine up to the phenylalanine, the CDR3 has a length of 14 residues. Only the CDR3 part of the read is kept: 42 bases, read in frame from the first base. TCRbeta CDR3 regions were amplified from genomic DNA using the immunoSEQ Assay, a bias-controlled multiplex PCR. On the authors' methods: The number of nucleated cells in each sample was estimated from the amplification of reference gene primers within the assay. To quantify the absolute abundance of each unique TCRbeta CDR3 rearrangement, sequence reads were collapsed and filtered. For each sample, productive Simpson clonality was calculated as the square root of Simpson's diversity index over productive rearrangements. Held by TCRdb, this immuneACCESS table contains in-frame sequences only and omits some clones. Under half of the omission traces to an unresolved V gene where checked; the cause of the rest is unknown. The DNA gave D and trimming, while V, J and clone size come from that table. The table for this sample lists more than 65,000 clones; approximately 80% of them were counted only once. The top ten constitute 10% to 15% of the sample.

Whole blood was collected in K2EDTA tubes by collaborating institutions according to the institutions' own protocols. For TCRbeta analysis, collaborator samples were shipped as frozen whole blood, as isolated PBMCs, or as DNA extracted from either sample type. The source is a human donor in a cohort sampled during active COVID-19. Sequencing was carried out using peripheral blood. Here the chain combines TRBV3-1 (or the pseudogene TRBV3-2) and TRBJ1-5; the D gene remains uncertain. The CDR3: CASSHGQGNQPQHF. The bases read TGTGCCAGCAGCCACGGCCAGGGCAATCAGCCCCAGCATTTT.